This TCR beta chain stems from a study of cytomegalovirus exposure and HLA in healthy donors (dated by TCRdb to about 2017). As for the study more broadly: According to an earlier analysis of 587 of the donors, 150 million to 200 million T cells yielded some 110 million unique TCR beta sequences and around 280 Gb of sequence data. An early release that covered 640 HLA-typed donors contained approximately 290 gigabases of sequencing data and 80 million or so unique TCR sequences. Of the roughly 410 genotyped donors, 65% to 90% were placed in the genetic ancestry cluster associated with self-reported Caucasian donors. The study aimed to test whether signatures of past pathogen exposure could be identified by cataloging public T cell receptors. The study profiled the T cell repertoires of hundreds of subjects by immunosequencing and related them to cytomegalovirus serostatus. In addition to the first cohort of 650 to 750 subjects, a separate validation cohort of under 150 different subjects was used. The study combined high-throughput TCR immunosequencing, statistical association of individual TCRs with disease status, and machine learning to predict cytomegalovirus infection status. A later analysis re-examined previously published TCR beta repertoires from roughly 720 donors and added high-resolution HLA genotyping to investigate patterns of TCR occurrence. Rather than using new phenotypic data, the later analysis identified candidate immune exposures from TCR beta sequences and from how often those sequences occurred across donors. To decide whether each TCR beta V gene segment behaved as functional or pseudogenic, an earlier analysis of nearly 600 of the donors relied on high-throughput TCR beta sequencing. Donor age, sex, ethnicity and CMV serostatus were compiled together with the repertoire data. Genome-wide SNP genotypes for about 60% of the 666 donors were used in a later genetic analysis, which treated that subset as a discovery cohort. Every repertoire in the discovery cohort had been generated on one and the same sequencing platform. Both class I and class II loci were covered by HLA typing, at four-digit resolution. The number of typed donors differed by locus: roughly 629-630 for A, B, C, DRB1 and DQB1; approximately 520 for DQA1; around 610 for DPA1; and 400 to 480 for DPB1. Roughly five DR-DQ haplotypes were handled as single units for association and clustering because linkage in the cohort was strong. Across about 370 genotyped donors of the cohort, an average of about 250,000 unique TCR beta nucleotide sequences per donor were sequenced, and approximately 19% of those sequences were non-productive.

About this clone: Its antigen is currently not known.

The cohort was made up of roughly 670 healthy bone marrow donors. Cohort members were all nominally healthy when sampled, although unrecorded immune exposures were likely present. The donor tested CMV seronegative and was one of the 352 seronegative cohort members. A peripheral blood sample was provided by each donor, and peripheral blood mononuclear cells were used for TCR beta sequencing. Genomic DNA extraction from the blood cell samples was performed with the Qiagen DNeasy Blood Extraction Kit. The cysteine opens and the phenylalanine closes a CDR3 of 14 amino acids. Just the 42-base CDR3 DNA is kept, in frame starting at base 1. V is cut by 1 base and J by 3 bases, and the space between the germline ends is 9 bases. In the germline V gene (reference sequence), CDR1 corresponds to LNHNV and CDR2 to YYDKDF. To prepare the library, the immunoSEQ multiplex PCR assay was applied. For the multiplex PCR, a mixture combining 60 forward primers for TCR Vbeta segments and 13 reverse primers for TCR Jbeta segments was used. Amplification of the CDR3 region of rearranged TCR beta genes was performed with a multiplex PCR assay on genomic DNA. The amplified TCR beta libraries were sequenced on the Illumina HiSeq System as 87-base-pair reads. In the authors' own workflow: In a later analysis, some 80 million unique TCR beta chains were counted across the 500 to 850 repertoires, and some 10 million of these chains were shared by at least two donors. A nearest-neighbor algorithm error-corrected the raw reads and collapsed the reads into unique sequences, merging closely related sequences to remove PCR and sequencing errors. To assign V, D and J gene segments, CDR3 sequences were aligned to IMGT reference sequences. For a sequence to be retained, a match of at least six nucleotides was required to both a V gene segment and a J gene segment. A rearrangement counted as productive if the CDR3 had no stop codons and remained in frame with V and J, and every other rearrangement counted as non-productive. Following IMGT convention, CDR3 was defined as the stretch from the second conserved V-encoded cysteine up to the conserved J-encoded phenylalanine. In an earlier analysis of just under 600 of the donors, sequences lacking an unambiguous match to a single V gene segment were excluded. In an earlier analysis of 587 of the donors, V segments were called functional above 56.7% productive rearrangements and were called segregating when the between-donor standard deviation exceeded 5%. A statistical classification framework was built to diagnose cytomegalovirus status from the catalog of TCR beta chain sequences. In a later analysis, TCR nucleotide sequences were compared against IMGT/GENE-DB human TR gene sequences so that V and J genes could be assigned. In a later analysis, CDR3 sequences and most-parsimonious VDJ recombination scenarios were assigned using the TCRdist pipeline. In a later analysis, every TCR beta chain was defined by the combination of its CDR3 amino acid sequence and its V-gene family, and reads without a unique V-gene family were dropped. As a way to deal with suspected cross-contamination and a sequencing artifact, a later analysis dropped more than 500 nucleotide sequences that were highly shared and had low generation probability. For each public chain, a later analysis derived a clonal expansion index from normalized ranks of inferred template counts within each repertoire. In a later analysis, generation probabilities were computed using a VDJ recombination model fitted to out-of-frame rearrangements, and the results were checked against IGoR. A later analysis scored TCR-TCR, TCR-HLA and TCR-CMV co-occurrence with hypergeometric tests, applying a repertoire-size bias correction to TCR pairs. False discovery rates were estimated in a later analysis by permuting HLA or CMV assignments 20 times. A later analysis grouped co-occurring TCRs with DBSCAN, adding TCRdist sequence similarity when clustering within HLA-allele-positive subsets. For co-occurrence clustering, repertoires with fewer than 30,000 or more than 120,000 public chains were excluded, along with about five repertoires with anomalous nucleotide sharing. TCRdb re-hosts the immuneACCESS table, in-frame sequences only. Its copies lack some clones; in the studies checked, an unresolved V gene accounts for under half of them, and the cause for the rest is not known. V, J and clone size derive from that table, while D and trimming were established from the DNA sequence. For this sample, the table gives about 82,000 clones. Around 1.1% of the sample lies in the top ten.

Broader findings and caveats from the paper: Linkage disequilibrium might explain the correlated functional status among segregating V segments, but an unknown experimental factor could not be ruled out. According to a later analysis, TCR association rates differed among HLA loci, with DRB1 alleles showing the most associated TCRs and HLA-C alleles showing the fewest. According to a later analysis, most CMV-associated TCR beta chains appeared to be HLA-restricted, and the HLA associations seemed to be driven largely by CMV exposure. Immune exposure information for the cohort was limited to CMV serostatus. Compared with the approximately 600-donor mean, donors in an Asian-associated ancestry cluster had fewer N-insertions in productive TCRs, according to a later genetic analysis. In both the original and validation cohorts, the classifier was reported to diagnose cytomegalovirus status with high specificity and sensitivity. V-gene and J-gene trimming of TCR beta chains was associated with a missense DCLRE1C variant in a later genetic analysis, and the association was replicated in an independent cohort. Most TCR sequences were observed very rarely across donors, whereas some public TCRs were present in many individuals. Broadly in line with IMGT annotations, most TCR beta V segments showed up in productive rearrangements about 90% or about 30% of the time in an earlier analysis of several hundred of the donors. A total of 164 TCR beta chains were listed by the study as associated with cytomegalovirus. Strong co-occurrence of HLA alleles, especially DR and DQ, made assigning TCR associations to individual alleles difficult. HLA typing was unavailable for some donors at each locus, so association tests used only the typed subset. Because counts were too low, seventeen rarely observed V segments, including chromosome 9 orphons, were left out of the earlier analysis of approximately 580 of the donors. It was suggested by the authors that the approach could potentially be generalized to other disease states and immunological phenotypes. A further reported finding was that TCR beta sequences accurately predicted the HLA-A and HLA-B alleles for most subjects in the first cohort. In a later analysis, several top co-occurrence clusters were reported to appear linked to parvovirus B19, influenza, CMV and Epstein-Barr virus. In vitro tests confirmed that a few of the cytomegalovirus-associated TCR beta chains recognize cytomegalovirus antigens. A later analysis associated around 16,000 TCR beta sequences with specific HLA alleles at a false discovery rate of 0.05. In a later analysis, HLA-associated TCR beta chains showed more clonal expansion and lower generation probabilities than non-associated chains that were equally common. The sequencing pipeline was judged likely to have produced a cluster of highly shared sequence variants as a technical artifact. Presence/absence analyses assumed roughly uniform sequencing depth across donors, an assumption that may not hold. The cohort was sequenced for TCR beta chains only, and without alpha or paired-chain data the features that could be detected were limited. Because the 87-base-pair reads could not distinguish some IMGT-functional V segments, including TRBV6-2 and TRBV6-3, those segments were excluded.

Sequenced sample: PBMCs. This receptor chain uses TRBV15 and TRBJ2-5; possibly the D gene is TRBD1, per 6 matching bases. This TCR derives from a woman in her 30s in good health and CMV-seronegative. At the DNA level, the sequence is TGTGCCACCAGCAGAGTGGACAGAAAAGAGACCCAGTACTTC. It encodes CATSRVDRKETQYF.